This T cell receptor (beta chain) is from a study of technical replicates of blood from several donors (TCRdb year 2017). Relative to germline, V is missing 6 bases and J is missing 9 bases, with 10 bases of the junction outside any gene match. Including the terminal cysteine and phenylalanine, the CDR3 comprises 14 residues. Only the CDR3 region is kept as DNA, spanning 42 bases read in frame from base 1. As encoded in the germline V gene (reference sequence), CDR1 is WNHNN while CDR2 is SYGVQD. To prepare the library, the immunoSEQ multiplex PCR assay was applied. In its TCRdb copy, this immuneACCESS table keeps in-frame sequences only and misses some clones. Where compared with another copy, unresolved V genes explain less than half of these, and the others have no known cause. Within this sample are just over 80,000 clones, with roughly 96% of them counted one time only. The ten top clones hold under 0.4% of the sample.

As for this clone: Its antigen is still unknown. Within one base of it there is no much larger clone, and no base qualities were kept.

The TCR was taken from a human donor in good health. This chain joins TRBV10-1 to TRBJ2-1; TRBD2 agrees with 8 junctional bases. Material: T cells isolated from PBMCs. CDR3 loop: CASSVSGGPGEQFF. The nucleotides are TGCGCCAGCAGCGTTTCGGGAGGGCCAGGTGAGCAGTTCTTC.